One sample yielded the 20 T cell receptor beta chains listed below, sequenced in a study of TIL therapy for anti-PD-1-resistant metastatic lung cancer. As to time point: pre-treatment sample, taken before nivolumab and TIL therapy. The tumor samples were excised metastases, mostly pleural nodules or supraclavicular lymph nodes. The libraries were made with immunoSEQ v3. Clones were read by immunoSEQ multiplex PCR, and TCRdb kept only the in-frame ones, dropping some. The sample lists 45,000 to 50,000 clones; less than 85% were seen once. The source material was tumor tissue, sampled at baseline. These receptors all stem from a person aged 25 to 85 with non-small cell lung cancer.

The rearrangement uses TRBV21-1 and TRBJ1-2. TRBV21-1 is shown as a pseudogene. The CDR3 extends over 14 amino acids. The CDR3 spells CASSKNSSWGGYTF. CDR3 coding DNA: TGTGCCAGCAGCAAAAATTCCTCCTGGGGTGGCTACACCTTC.

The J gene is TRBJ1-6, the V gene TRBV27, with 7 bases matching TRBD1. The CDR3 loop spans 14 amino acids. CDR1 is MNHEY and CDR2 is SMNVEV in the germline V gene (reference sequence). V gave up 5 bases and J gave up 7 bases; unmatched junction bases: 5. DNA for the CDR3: TGTGCCAGCAGTCCAAGACAGGGAAATTCACCCCTCCACTTT. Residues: CASSPRQGNSPLHF.

CDR3 sequence: CASSNRVNGNEKLFF. DNA of the CDR3: TGTGCCAGTTCCAACAGGGTAAATGGTAATGAAAAACTGTTTTTT. The chain couples TRBV19 to TRBJ1-4, with D perhaps TRBD1 (6 bases). The CDR3 length is 15 residues. Trimming took off 8 bases at V and 4 bases at J, with 17 bases between the two ends. Germline values: CDR1 LNHDA, CDR2 SQIVND (reference sequence).

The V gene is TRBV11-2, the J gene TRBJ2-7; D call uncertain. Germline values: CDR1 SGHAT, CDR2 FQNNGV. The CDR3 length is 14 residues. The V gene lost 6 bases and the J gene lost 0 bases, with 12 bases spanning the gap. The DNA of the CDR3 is TGTGCCAGCAGGGGTAGGACGGACTCCTACGAGCAGTACTTC. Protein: CASRGRTDSYEQYF.

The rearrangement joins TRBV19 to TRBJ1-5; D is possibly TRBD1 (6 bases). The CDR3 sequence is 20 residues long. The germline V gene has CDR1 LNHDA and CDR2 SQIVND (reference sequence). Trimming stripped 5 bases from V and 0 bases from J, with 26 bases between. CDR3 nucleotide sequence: TGTGCCAGTAGTCGCGACCAGAACACAGGGTTCCGTTTTAGCAATCAGCCCCAGCATTTT. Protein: CASSRDQNTGFRFSNQPQHF.

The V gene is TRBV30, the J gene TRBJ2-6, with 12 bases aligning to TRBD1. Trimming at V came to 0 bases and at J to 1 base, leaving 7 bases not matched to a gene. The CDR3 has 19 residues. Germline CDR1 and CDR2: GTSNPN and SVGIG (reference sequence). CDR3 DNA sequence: TGTGCCTGGAGTGTAGGGCCGGGACAGGGGGCTTCTGGGGCCAACGTCCTGACTTTC. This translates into CAWSVGPGQGASGANVLTF.

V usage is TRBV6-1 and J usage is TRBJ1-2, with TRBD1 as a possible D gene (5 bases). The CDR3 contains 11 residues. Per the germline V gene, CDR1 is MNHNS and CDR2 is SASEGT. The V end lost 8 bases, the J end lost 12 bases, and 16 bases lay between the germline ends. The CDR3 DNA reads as TGTGCCAGCGGGACCGTTAGGTTCCACACCTTC. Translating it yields CASGTVRFHTF.

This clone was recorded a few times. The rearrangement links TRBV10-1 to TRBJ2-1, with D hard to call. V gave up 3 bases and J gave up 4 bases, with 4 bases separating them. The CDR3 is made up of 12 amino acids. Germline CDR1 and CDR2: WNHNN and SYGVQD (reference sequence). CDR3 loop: CASSDGYNEQFF. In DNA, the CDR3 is TGCGCCAGCAGTGACGGTTACAATGAGCAGTTCTTC.

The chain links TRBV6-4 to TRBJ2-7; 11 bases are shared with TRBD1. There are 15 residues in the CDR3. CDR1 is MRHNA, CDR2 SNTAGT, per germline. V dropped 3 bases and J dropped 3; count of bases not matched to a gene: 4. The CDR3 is CASSESGTGGYEQYF. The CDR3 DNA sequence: TGTGCCAGCAGTGAGTCGGGGACAGGGGGCTACGAGCAGTACTTC.

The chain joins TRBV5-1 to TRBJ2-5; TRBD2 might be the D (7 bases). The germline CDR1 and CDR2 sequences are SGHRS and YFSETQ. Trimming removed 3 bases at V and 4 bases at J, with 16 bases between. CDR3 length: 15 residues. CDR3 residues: CASSWRGGAPETQYF. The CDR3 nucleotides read TGCGCCAGCAGCTGGAGAGGGGGGGCCCCAGAGACCCAGTACTTC. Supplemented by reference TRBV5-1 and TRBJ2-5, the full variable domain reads KAGVTQTPRYLIKTRGQQVTLSCSPISGHRSVSWYQQTPGQGLQFLFEYFSETQRNKGNFPGRFSGRQFSNSRSEMNVSTLELGDSALYLCASSWRGGAPETQYFGPGTRLLVL.

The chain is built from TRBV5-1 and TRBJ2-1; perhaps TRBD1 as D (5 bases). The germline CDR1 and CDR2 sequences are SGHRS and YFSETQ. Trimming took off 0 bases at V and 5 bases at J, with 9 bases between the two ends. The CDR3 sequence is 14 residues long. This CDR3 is CASSLVGPDNEQFF. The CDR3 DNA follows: TGCGCCAGCAGCTTGGTGGGGCCGGACAATGAGCAGTTCTTC.

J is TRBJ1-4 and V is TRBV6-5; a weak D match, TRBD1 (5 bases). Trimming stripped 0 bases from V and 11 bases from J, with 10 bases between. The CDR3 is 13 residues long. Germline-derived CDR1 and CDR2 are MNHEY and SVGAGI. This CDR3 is CASSYSGGGKLFF. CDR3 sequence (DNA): TGTGCCAGCAGTTACTCGGGTGGGGGGAAACTGTTTTTT.

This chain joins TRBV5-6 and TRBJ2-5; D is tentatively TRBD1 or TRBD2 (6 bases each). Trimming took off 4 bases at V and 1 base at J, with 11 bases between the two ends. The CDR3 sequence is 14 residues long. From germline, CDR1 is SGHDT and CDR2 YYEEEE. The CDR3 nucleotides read TGTGCCAGCAGCCCGGGGGCGACCCAAGAGACCCAGTACTTC. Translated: CASSPGATQETQYF.

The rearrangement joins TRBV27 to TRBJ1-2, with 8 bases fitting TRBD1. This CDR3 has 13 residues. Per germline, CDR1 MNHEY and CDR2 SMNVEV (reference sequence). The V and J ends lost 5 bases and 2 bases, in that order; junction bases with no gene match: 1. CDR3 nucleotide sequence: TGTGCCAGCAGTAGGGACAGGAACTATGGCTACACCTTC. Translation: CASSRDRNYGYTF.

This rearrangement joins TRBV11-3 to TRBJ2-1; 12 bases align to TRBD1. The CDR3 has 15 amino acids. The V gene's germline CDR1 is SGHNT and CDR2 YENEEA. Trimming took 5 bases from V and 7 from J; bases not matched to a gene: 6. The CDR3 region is CASSLGQGARNEQFF. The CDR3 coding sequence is TGTGCCAGCAGCCTGGGACAGGGGGCGCGGAATGAGCAGTTCTTC. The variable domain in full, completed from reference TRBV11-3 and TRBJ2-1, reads EAGVVQSPRYKIIEKKQPVAFWCNPISGHNTLYWYLQNLGQGPELLIRYENEEAVDDSQLPKDRFSAERLKGVDSTLKIQPAELGDSAVYLCASSLGQGARNEQFFGPGTRLTVL.

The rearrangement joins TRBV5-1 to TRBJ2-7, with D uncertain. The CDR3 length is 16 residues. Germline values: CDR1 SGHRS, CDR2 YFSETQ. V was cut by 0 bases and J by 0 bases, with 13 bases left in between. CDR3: CASSLARQSTSYEQYF. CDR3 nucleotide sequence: TGCGCCAGCAGCTTGGCTCGCCAGTCTACCTCCTACGAGCAGTACTTC. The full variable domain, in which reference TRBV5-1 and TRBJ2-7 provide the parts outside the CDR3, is KAGVTQTPRYLIKTRGQQVTLSCSPISGHRSVSWYQQTPGQGLQFLFEYFSETQRNKGNFPGRFSGRQFSNSRSEMNVSTLELGDSALYLCASSLARQSTSYEQYFGPGTRLTVT.

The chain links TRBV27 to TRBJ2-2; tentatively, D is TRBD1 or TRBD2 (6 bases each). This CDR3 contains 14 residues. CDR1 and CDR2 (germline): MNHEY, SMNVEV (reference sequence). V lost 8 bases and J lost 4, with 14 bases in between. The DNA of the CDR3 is TGTGCCAGCTGGCGGACAGCGGGCACCGGGGAGCTGTTTTTT. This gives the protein CASWRTAGTGELFF.

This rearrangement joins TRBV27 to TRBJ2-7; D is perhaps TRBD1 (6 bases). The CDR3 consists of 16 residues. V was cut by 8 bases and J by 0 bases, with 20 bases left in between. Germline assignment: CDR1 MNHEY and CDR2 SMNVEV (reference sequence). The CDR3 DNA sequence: TGTGCCAGCTCCCGAAACAGGGAGCCGGGCTCCTACGAGCAGTACTTC. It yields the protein CASSRNREPGSYEQYF.

The CDR3 spells CAWSVTETQYF. The DNA for the CDR3 is TGTGCCTGGAGTGTAACGGAGACCCAGTACTTC. The V call is TRBV30, the J call TRBJ2-5; D uncertain. The V gene lost 0 bases and the J gene lost 5 bases, with 4 bases spanning the gap. This CDR3 spans 11 amino acids. The germline CDR1 and CDR2 sequences are GTSNPN and SVGIG (reference sequence).

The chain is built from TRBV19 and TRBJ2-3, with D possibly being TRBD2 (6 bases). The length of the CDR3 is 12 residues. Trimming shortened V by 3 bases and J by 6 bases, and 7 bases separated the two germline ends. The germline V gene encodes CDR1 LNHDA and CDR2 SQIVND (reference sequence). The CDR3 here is CASSITSDTQYF. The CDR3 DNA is TGTGCCAGTAGTATTACTAGCGATACGCAGTATTTT.